A selection of T cell receptor beta chains follows, all from one sample in a study of CD8+ T cells in alopecia areata. Using immunoSEQ multiplex PCR, the repertoire was profiled, and TCRdb retains in-frame clones only, with some absent. Of 150,000 to 200,000 clones in the sample, around 60% are singletons; the top ten hold 11% to 15%. This sample comprised CD4+ T cells sorted from blood, obtained at week 24, from a patient treated with tofacitinib. All receptors come from a human donor with alopecia areata. CDR3s include the opening cysteine and the closing phenylalanine or tryptophan. The D gene is left open where the match is weak. Only part of the rows carry a size: once, few, many, or a class if the clone is expanded.

TRBJ2-5 | TRBV10-3 | NA | NA | CAISDGGGKETQYF | TGTGCCATCAGTGACGGAGGGGGCAAAGAGACCCAGTACTTC
TRBJ2-5 | TRBV25-1 | TRBD2 | NA | CASSEGGQETQYF | TGTGCCAGCAGTGAGGGGGGGCAAGAGACCCAGTACTTC
TRBJ2-5 | TRBV2 | TRBD2 | NA | CASKAGVLQETQYF | TGTGCCAGCAAAGCGGGGGTGCTCCAAGAGACCCAGTACTTC
TRBJ2-4 | TRBV29-1 | TRBD1 | NA | CSVGTAAKNIQYF | TGCAGCGTGGGGACAGCCGCCAAAAACATTCAGTACTTC
TRBJ2-3 | TRBV25-1 | NA | NA | CASSRSTDTQYF | TGTGCCAGCAGTCGGAGCACAGATACGCAGTATTTT
TRBJ2-3 | TRBV9 | TRBD1 | NA | CASSGGDRYTDTQYF | TGTGCCAGCAGCGGAGGGGACAGGTACACAGATACGCAGTATTTT
TRBJ1-5 | TRBV10-3 | TRBD1 | NA | CAISAGQISNQPQHF | TGTGCCATCAGTGCGGGACAGATTAGCAATCAGCCCCAGCATTTT
TRBJ1-2 | TRBV11-2 | NA | few | CASSLDPSAYYGYTF | TGTGCCAGCAGCTTAGATCCATCAGCCTACTATGGCTACACCTTC
TRBJ2-2 | TRBV29-1 | NA | few | CSVTPQNTGELFF | TGCAGCGTCACCCCCCAGAACACCGGGGAGCTGTTTTTT
TRBJ2-1 | TRBV2 | NA | NA | CASSAGLGQGVEQFF | TGTGCCAGCAGTGCCGGACTAGGGCAGGGGGTTGAGCAGTTCTTC
TRBJ2-7 | TRBV27 | NA | few | CASSLSATGEQYF | TGTGCCAGCAGTTTATCGGCAACGGGGGAGCAGTACTTC
TRBJ1-1 | TRBV4-1 | NA | NA | CASSQEAQTGTEAFF | TGCGCCAGCAGCCAAGAGGCTCAAACGGGCACTGAAGCTTTCTTT
TRBJ2-1 | TRBV11-2 | NA | NA | CASSLPAAPNEQFF | TGTGCCAGCAGCTTACCGGCGGCCCCCAATGAGCAGTTCTTC
TRBJ1-2 | TRBV30 | TRBD1 | NA | CAWRPLRDRTTYGYTF | TGTGCCTGGAGGCCTCTCCGGGACAGGACTACATATGGCTACACCTTC
TRBJ1-2 | TRBV13 | NA | NA | CASSSITPESNYGYTF | TGTGCCAGCAGCTCGATTACCCCAGAGTCTAACTATGGCTACACCTTC
TRBJ1-6 | TRBV27 | TRBD1 | NA | CASSPPQGQKYNSPLHF | TGTGCCAGCAGTCCACCCCAGGGACAGAAGTATAATTCACCCCTCCACTTT
TRBJ1-2 | TRBV27 | NA | NA | CASSSLGQVPKGDGYTF | TGTGCCAGCAGTTCCTTAGGGCAGGTCCCAAAAGGCGATGGCTACACCTTC
TRBJ2-2 | TRBV7-2 | NA | once | CASSFYLGGSRGTGELFF | TGTGCCAGCAGCTTCTATCTAGGGGGTTCACGTGGCACCGGGGAGCTGTTTTTT
TRBJ2-5 | TRBV27 | NA | NA | CASSLYGRHQETQYF | TGTGCCAGCAGTTTATATGGGAGACATCAAGAGACCCAGTACTTC
TRBJ1-2 | TRBV18 | NA | once | CASSPGISGGYTF | TGTGCCAGCTCACCAGGGATAAGTGGCGGCTACACCTTC
TRBJ2-7 | TRBV6-1 | NA | NA | CASSEGGLAHEQYF | TGTGCCAGCAGTGAAGGCGGGCTTGCCCACGAGCAGTACTTC
TRBJ1-5 | TRBV29-1 | NA | few | CSFTGMGNQPQHF | TGCAGCTTTACAGGGATGGGCAATCAGCCCCAGCATTTT
TRBJ1-2 | TRBV14 | NA | NA | CASSQGRLRSVGYTF | TGTGCCAGCAGCCAAGGACGGTTGCGTTCCGTAGGCTACACCTTC
TRBJ2-3 | TRBV2 | NA | NA | CASSLTKNTDTQYF | TGTGCCAGCAGCCTAACCAAGAACACAGATACGCAGTATTTT
TRBJ2-2 | TRBV5-4 | NA | NA | CASSLEPQGNGELFF | TGTGCCAGCAGCTTGGAACCTCAGGGGAACGGGGAGCTGTTTTTT
TRBJ2-2 | TRBV6-5 | TRBD2 | NA | CASSRTSWLELFF | TGTGCCAGCAGCCGGACTAGCTGGTTGGAGCTGTTTTTT
TRBJ1-5 | TRBV15 | NA | NA | CATSREGREGQPQHF | TGTGCCACCAGCAGAGAGGGCAGGGAAGGGCAGCCCCAGCATTTT
TRBJ2-5 | TRBV11-3 | TRBD1 | NA | CASSPGQGNGETQYF | TGTGCCAGCAGCCCGGGACAGGGGAATGGGGAGACCCAGTACTTC
TRBJ1-2 | TRBV7-2 | TRBD1 | NA | CASSSRTGPNYGYTF | TGTGCCAGCAGCTCCAGGACAGGGCCCAACTATGGCTACACCTTC
TRBJ1-5 | TRBV27 | NA | NA | CASSLSRMQPQHF | TGTGCCAGCAGTTTATCCCGGATGCAGCCCCAGCATTTT
TRBJ2-5 | TRBV4-2 | NA | few | CASSQDAGQGETQYF | TGTGCCAGCAGCCAAGACGCTGGCCAGGGTGAGACCCAGTACTTC
TRBJ1-2 | TRBV27 | TRBD1 | NA | CASRQGQGAGYGYTF | TGTGCCAGCAGACAAGGACAGGGGGCGGGCTATGGCTACACCTTC
TRBJ2-7 | TRBV5-6 | TRBD1 | NA | CASSSKDRHEQYF | TGTGCCAGCAGCTCCAAGGACAGGCACGAGCAGTACTTC